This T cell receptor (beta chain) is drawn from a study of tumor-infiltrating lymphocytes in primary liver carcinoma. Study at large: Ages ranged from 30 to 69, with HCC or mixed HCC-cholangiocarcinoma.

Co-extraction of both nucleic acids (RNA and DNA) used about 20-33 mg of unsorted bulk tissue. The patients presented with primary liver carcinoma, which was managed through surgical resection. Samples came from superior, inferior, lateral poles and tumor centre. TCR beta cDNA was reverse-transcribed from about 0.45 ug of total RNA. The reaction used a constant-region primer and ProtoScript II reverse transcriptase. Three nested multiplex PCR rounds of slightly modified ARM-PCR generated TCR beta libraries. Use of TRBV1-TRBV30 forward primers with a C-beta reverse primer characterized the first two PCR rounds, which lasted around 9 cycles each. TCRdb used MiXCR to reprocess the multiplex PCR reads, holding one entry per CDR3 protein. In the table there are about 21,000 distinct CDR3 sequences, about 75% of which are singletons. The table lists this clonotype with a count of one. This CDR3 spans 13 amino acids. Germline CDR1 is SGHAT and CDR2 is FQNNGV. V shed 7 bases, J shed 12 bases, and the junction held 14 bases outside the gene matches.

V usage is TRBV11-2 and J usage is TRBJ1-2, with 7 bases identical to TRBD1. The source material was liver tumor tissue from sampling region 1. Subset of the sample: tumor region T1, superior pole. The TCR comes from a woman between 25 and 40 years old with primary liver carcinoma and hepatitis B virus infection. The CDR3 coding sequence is TGTGCCAGCACTCAGGGGGGGTGTGGAGGTCACACCTTC. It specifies CASTQGGCGGHTF.